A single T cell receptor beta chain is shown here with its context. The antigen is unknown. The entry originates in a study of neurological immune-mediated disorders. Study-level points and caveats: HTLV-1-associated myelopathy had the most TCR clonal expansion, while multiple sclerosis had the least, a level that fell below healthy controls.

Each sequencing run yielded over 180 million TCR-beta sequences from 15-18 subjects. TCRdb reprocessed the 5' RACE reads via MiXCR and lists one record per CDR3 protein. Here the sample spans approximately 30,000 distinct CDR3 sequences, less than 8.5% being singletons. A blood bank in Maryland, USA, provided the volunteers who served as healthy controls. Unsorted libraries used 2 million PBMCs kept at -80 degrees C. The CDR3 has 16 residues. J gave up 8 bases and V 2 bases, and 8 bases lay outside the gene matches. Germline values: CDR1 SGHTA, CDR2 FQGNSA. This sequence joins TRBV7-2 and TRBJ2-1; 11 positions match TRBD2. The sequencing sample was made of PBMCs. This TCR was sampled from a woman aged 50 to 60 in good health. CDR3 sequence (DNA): TGTGCCAGCAGCTTACATGAGACTAGCGGGGTTTATGAGCAGTTCTTC. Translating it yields CASSLHETSGVYEQFF.